A single sample is the source of the 22 T cell receptor beta chains below, sequenced in a study of beta chain features in type 1 diabetes. Reverse transcription of all isolated RNA meant that expressed TCRB transcripts were sequenced. TCRdb's table, derived via immunoSEQ multiplex PCR, lists solely in-frame clones and lacks some. In the table there are 400,000 to 600,000 clones, about 32% of which are singletons. Sequenced sample: naive CD4+ T cells from blood. These receptors were collected from a man aged 18-30 years in good health.

This clone was detected only a few times. V and J are TRBV11-2 and TRBJ2-1, with TRBD2 matching 8 bases. J was trimmed by 3 bases and V by 1 base; bases with no gene match: 8. Germline V CDR1 and CDR2: SGHAT, FQNNGV. The CDR3 loop spans 17 amino acids. CDR3 sequence (DNA): TGTGCCAGCAGCTTAGCCAGCGGGAGATCCCACTACAATGAGCAGTTCTTC. Its protein is CASSLASGRSHYNEQFF.

The rearrangement links TRBV19 to TRBJ2-4; D might be TRBD1 (6 bases). Trimming cost V 3 bases and J 6 bases, with 15 bases left between them. Germline CDR1 LNHDA, CDR2 SQIVND (reference sequence). The CDR3 spans 15 residues. CDR3 region: CASSIQGGLRNIQYF. As DNA, the CDR3 is TGTGCCAGTAGTATTCAAGGGGGATTGAGAAACATTCAGTACTTC.

CDR3 sequence: CASSHEIRDSLIGYTF. The CDR3 nucleotides read TGCGCCAGCAGCCACGAAATCCGGGACAGCCTAATTGGCTACACCTTC. The chain combines TRBV4-1 with TRBJ1-2, with TRBD1 matching 7 bases. This CDR3 has 16 residues. The V and J ends lost 3 bases and 7 bases, in that order; junction bases with no gene match: 14. In germline, CDR1 is MGHRA, CDR2 YSYEKL.

For the CDR3, the DNA is TGTGCCAGCAGCCTCAAGGGACCGGGCTATGGGGAGACCCAGTACTTC. Amino acid sequence: CASSLKGPGYGETQYF. The chain joins TRBV7-2 to TRBJ2-5; D may be TRBD1 or TRBD2 (5 bases each). Germline V gives CDR1 SGHTA, CDR2 FQGNSA. The CDR3 runs to 16 residues. V was pared by 5 bases and J by 5 bases, with 21 bases between.

This clone has just a few counts. The rearrangement links TRBV29-1 to TRBJ2-1; TRBD1 matches at 7 bases. The trim removed 7 bases at V and 0 bases at J, leaving 3 bases unmatched. Germline assignment: CDR1 SQVTM and CDR2 ANQGSEA. CDR3 size: 13 residues. CDR3 in amino acids: CSEGQDSYNEQFF. CDR3 nucleotide sequence: TGCAGCGAAGGACAGGACTCCTACAATGAGCAGTTCTTC.

The rearrangement uses TRBV14 and TRBJ2-4; D is unclear. V lost 1 base and J 0 bases, leaving 13 bases between the germline ends. The length of the CDR3 is 17 residues. The germline V gene has CDR1 SGHDN and CDR2 FVKESK. The CDR3, as DNA: TGTGCCAGCAGCCAAGGCAAAACAACGAAAGCCAAAAACATTCAGTACTTC. This sequence encodes CASSQGKTTKAKNIQYF. The full variable domain, in which reference TRBV14 and TRBJ2-4 provide the parts outside the CDR3, is EAGVTQFPSHSVIEKGQTVTLRCDPISGHDNLYWYRRVMGKEIKFLLHFVKESKQDESGMPNNRFLAERTGGTYSTLKVQPAELEDSGVYFCASSQGKTTKAKNIQYFGAGTRLSVL.

This clone turned up a few times. The V gene is TRBV4-1, the J gene TRBJ1-4; tentative D call: TRBD1 (6 bases). Between the trimmed V and J ends, which lost 1 base and 8 bases, there was a span of 23 bases. Germline CDR1 MGHRA, CDR2 YSYEKL. This CDR3 has 18 residues. The CDR3 coding sequence is TGCGCCAGCAGCCAAGTTCGATCCAGCGCGACAGGCTACGAAAAACTGTTTTTT. It encodes CASSQVRSSATGYEKLFF.

The rearrangement uses TRBV7-2 and TRBJ2-1; D call uncertain. V lost 5 bases, J lost 12 bases, and 14 bases lay in between. Germline-derived CDR1 and CDR2 are SGHTA and FQGNSA. The CDR3 sequence is 12 residues long. The CDR3 region has the DNA TGTGCCAGCAGCCCCAGAGACAACCGGCAGTTCTTC. This sequence encodes CASSPRDNRQFF.

Concerning this clone itself: Within the sample, other DNA sequences also encode this same CDR3. The genes are TRBV18 and TRBJ1-1; TRBD1 agrees at 10 bases. The CDR3 is 14 residues long. Germline CDR1 KGHSH, CDR2 LQKENI. V was clipped by 3 bases and J by 4 bases; unmatched bases: 2. The CDR3 loop is CASSPGQGGTEAFF. The CDR3 nucleotides read TGTGCCAGCTCACCCGGACAGGGGGGCACTGAAGCTTTCTTT.

This clone has just a few counts. This chain joins TRBV29-1 and TRBJ1-4; D is perhaps TRBD1 (6 bases). V was pared by 4 bases and J by 0 bases, with 12 bases between. Germline loops: CDR1 SQVTM, CDR2 ANQGSEA. CDR3 length: 15 amino acids. CDR3 amino acids: CSVAEQGSTNEKLFF. In nucleotides, the CDR3 is TGCAGCGTTGCAGAACAGGGTTCAACTAATGAAAAACTGTTTTTT.

The gene calls are TRBV18 and TRBJ2-2; the D is unclear. V was pared by 8 bases and J by 6 bases, with 10 bases between. This CDR3 has 12 residues. Germline lookup yields CDR1 KGHSH and CDR2 LQKENI. CDR3 amino acids: CASHPGAGELFF. The CDR3 coding sequence is TGTGCCAGCCACCCTGGCGCCGGGGAGCTGTTTTTT. The variable domain in full, with the rest retrieved from reference TRBV18 and TRBJ2-2, is NAGVMQNPRHLVRRRGQEARLRCSPMKGHSHVYWYRQLPEEGLKFMVYLQKENIIDESGMPKERFSAEFPKEGPSILRIQQVVRGDSAAYFCASHPGAGELFFGEGSRLTVL.

The chain uses TRBV4-3 and TRBJ2-7; no firm D call. The CDR3 covers 15 residues. Trimming shortened V by 1 base and J by 2 bases, and 12 bases separated the two germline ends. The germline CDR1 and CDR2 sequences are LGHNA and YSLEER. CDR3 nucleotides: TGCGCCAGCAGCCAAGGTCTGTCCGCTACCTACGAGCAGTACTTC. Translated: CASSQGLSATYEQYF.

The chain couples TRBV30 to TRBJ1-2, with 7 bases identical to TRBD1. The length of the CDR3 is 12 residues. After removal of 4 bases from V and 6 bases from J, the junction contained 5 bases not matched to a gene. The germline V gene encodes CDR1 GTSNPN and CDR2 SVGIG (reference sequence). CDR3 sequence reads: CAWTGGGDGYTF. The CDR3 region has the DNA TGTGCCTGGACAGGGGGAGGGGATGGCTACACCTTC. The whole variable domain, filled in from reference TRBV30 and TRBJ1-2, reads SQTIHQWPATLVQPVGSPLSLECTVEGTSNPNLYWYRQAAGRGLQLLFYSVGIGQISSEVPQNLSASRPQDRQFILSSKKLLLSDSGFYLCAWTGGGDGYTFGSGTRLTVV.

This clone showed up just a few times. The sample carries other DNA sequences with the same CDR3. This sequence joins TRBV18 and TRBJ2-5; 8 nucleotides align to TRBD1. Trimming removed 3 bases from V and 2 bases from J; junction bases left unmatched: 2. The CDR3 covers 14 residues. Germline assignment: CDR1 KGHSH and CDR2 LQKENI. The CDR3 coding sequence is TGTGCCAGCTCACCGGGGACAGGACAAGAGACCCAGTACTTC. Amino acid sequence: CASSPGTGQETQYF.

The rearrangement uses TRBV10-3 and TRBJ2-3, with 10 bases fitting TRBD2. There are 16 residues in the CDR3. Trimming removed 1 base from V and 5 bases from J; junction bases left unmatched: 6. From germline, CDR1 is ENHRY and CDR2 SYGVKD. CDR3: CAISEFLAGVKDTQYF. In DNA form, the CDR3 reads TGTGCCATCAGTGAGTTCCTAGCGGGAGTAAAAGATACGCAGTATTTT.

This clone was found a few times. The V call is TRBV4-3, the J call TRBJ2-3; D might be TRBD1 (7 bases). V dropped 1 base and J dropped 5 bases, with 13 bases sitting between them. Per the germline V gene, CDR1 is LGHNA and CDR2 is YSLEER. This CDR3 spans 15 amino acids. CDR3 loop: CASSQAKQGGDTQYF. For the CDR3, the DNA is TGCGCCAGCAGCCAAGCTAAGCAGGGGGGAGATACGCAGTATTTT.

This clone was counted between two and nine times. At the DNA level, this CDR3 is encoded by other sequences in the same sample as well. The gene calls are TRBV15 and TRBJ2-3, with D unclear. This CDR3 is 15 amino acids long. The V gene's germline CDR1 is LNHNV and CDR2 YYDKDF (reference sequence). V dropped 0 bases and J dropped 0 bases, with 7 bases sitting between them. In DNA, the CDR3 is TGTGCCACCAGCAGAGAAGGCGGTAGCACAGATACGCAGTATTTT. Its translation: CATSREGGSTDTQYF.

The rearrangement uses TRBV7-2 and TRBJ2-3, with D hard to call. Germline loops: CDR1 SGHTA, CDR2 FQGNSA. Trimming shortened V by 1 base and J by 5 bases, and 7 bases separated the two germline ends. CDR3 length equals 13 residues. The CDR3 region has the DNA TGTGCCAGCAGCTTAGGTCCGCAAGATACGCAGTATTTT. Its translation: CASSLGPQDTQYF.

The genes are TRBV9 and TRBJ2-1; 9 bases agree with TRBD2. This CDR3 is 15 amino acids long. After removal of 2 bases from V and 8 bases from J, the junction contained 8 bases not matched to a gene. The germline V gene has CDR1 SGDLS and CDR2 YYNGEE. The CDR3 spells CASSVHLAGKDEQFF. The CDR3 coding sequence is TGTGCCAGCAGCGTCCACCTAGCGGGAAAGGATGAGCAGTTCTTC.

CDR3 loop: CASGGLAGDNEQFF. Here the CDR3 DNA reads TGTGCCAGCGGGGGACTAGCGGGAGACAATGAGCAGTTCTTC. The chain employs TRBV2 and TRBJ2-1; 14 bases are shared with TRBD2. With V trimmed by 8 bases and J by 5 bases, 2 bases remained unmatched. This CDR3 has 14 amino acids. CDR1 and CDR2 from the germline V gene are SNHLY and FYNNEI. The variable domain in full, completed from reference TRBV2 and TRBJ2-1, reads EPEVTQTPSHQVTQMGQEVILRCVPISNHLYFYWYRQILGQKVEFLVSFYNNEISEKSEIFDDQFSVERPDGSNFTLKIRSTKLEDSAMYFCASGGLAGDNEQFFGPGTRLTVL.

The J gene is TRBJ1-1, the V gene TRBV30, with D unclear. This CDR3 contains 11 residues. V was shortened by 3 bases and J by 8 bases, with 10 bases between the two germline ends. Germline lookup yields CDR1 GTSNPN and CDR2 SVGIG (reference sequence). CDR3 nucleotide sequence: TGTGCCTGGAGAAGACGGGAAGAAGCTTTCTTT. It specifies CAWRRREEAFF.

This chain joins TRBV29-1 and TRBJ2-5; D is perhaps TRBD2 (5 bases). CDR3 length: 13 amino acids. The V end was cut by 5 bases, the J end by 0 bases, with 10 bases between. Per the germline V gene, CDR1 is SQVTM and CDR2 is ANQGSEA. CDR3 bases: TGCAGCGTTCTAGCAGCTTACCAAGAGACCCAGTACTTC. It is translated as CSVLAAYQETQYF. The full variable domain, in which reference TRBV29-1 and TRBJ2-5 provide the parts outside the CDR3, is SAVISQKPSRDICQRGTSLTIQCQVDSQVTMMFWYRQQPGQSLTLIATANQGSEATYESGFVIDKFPISRPNLTFSTLTVSNMSPEDSSIYLCSVLAAYQETQYFGPGTRLLVL.